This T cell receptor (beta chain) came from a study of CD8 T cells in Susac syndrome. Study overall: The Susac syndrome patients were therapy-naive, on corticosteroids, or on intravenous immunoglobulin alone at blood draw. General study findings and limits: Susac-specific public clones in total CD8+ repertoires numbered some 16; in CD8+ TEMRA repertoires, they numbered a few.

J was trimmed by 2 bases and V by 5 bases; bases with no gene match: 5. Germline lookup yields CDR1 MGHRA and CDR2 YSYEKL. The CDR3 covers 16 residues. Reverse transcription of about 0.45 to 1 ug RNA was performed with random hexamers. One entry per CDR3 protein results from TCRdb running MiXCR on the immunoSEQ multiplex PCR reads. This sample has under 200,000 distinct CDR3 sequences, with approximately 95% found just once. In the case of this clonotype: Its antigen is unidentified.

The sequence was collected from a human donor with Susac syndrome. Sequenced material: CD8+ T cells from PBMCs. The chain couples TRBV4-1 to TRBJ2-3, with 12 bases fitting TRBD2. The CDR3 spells CASSTGLAGYTDTQYF. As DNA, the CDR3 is TGCGCCAGCAGCACCGGACTAGCGGGATACACAGATACGCAGTATTTT.